This T cell receptor (beta chain) was sequenced during a study of tumor and adjacent non-tumor tissue in lung cancer. The overall study: Histology: about 13 adenocarcinoma, a couple of squamous cell carcinoma, 1 small cell lung cancer. Stage I to III disease affected ten to eleven men and 5 women aged about 30 to 76. The study's findings and limits: In normal lung, the top 100 clones were significantly more dominant than in tumor.

TCRbeta libraries were built with three rounds of nested PCR, modified from ARM-PCR. TCRdb used MiXCR to reprocess the multiplex PCR reads, holding one entry per CDR3 protein. Of fewer than 85,000 distinct CDR3 sequences detected, roughly 76% appear once; the ten largest clones hold about an eighth. The template was RNA from unsorted bulk tissue. In the case of this clonotype: The antigen is undetermined. It is likely a read error, because the conserved phenylalanine at the end of the CDR3 is missing.

The TCR sequence derives from a woman between 50 and 59 years old with non-small cell lung cancer. The sequenced material came from lung tumor tissue.

DNA of the CDR3: TGTGCCAGCAGCTCCCGGAGCAGGAGTTCATACAATGAGCAGTTCCTC. It encodes CASSSRSRSSYNEQFL. This chain uses TRBV11-3 with TRBJ2-1; D is uncertain. V was shortened by 4 bases and J by 4 bases, with 17 bases between the two germline ends. The germline V gene has CDR1 SGHNT and CDR2 YENEEA. The CDR3 spans 16 residues.